This is a list of T cell receptor beta chains from one sample in a study of response to subunit inactivated influenza vaccine. A single record per CDR3 protein comes from TCRdb applying MiXCR to the RT-PCR reads. Here the sample spans roughly 570,000 distinct CDR3 sequences, approximately 12% being singletons. Material: PBMCs from blood, obtained roughly 48 days after vaccination. The receptor source for this set is a man aged 45 to 65 who received an inactivated influenza vaccine. CDR3s include the opening cysteine and the closing phenylalanine or tryptophan. Each record gives: CDR3 protein, CDR3 DNA, J gene, V gene, D gene, clone size. D genes are given only for firm matches. Where a row states a size, it is once, few, many or the class of an expanded clone; other rows omit it.

CASSPPGTGNEQYF | TGTGCCAGCTCACCCCCTGGGACAGGGAACGAGCAGTACTTC | TRBJ2-7 | TRBV18 | TRBD1 | -
CSARLAAGREQYF | TGCAGTGCTAGACTAGCGGCAGGCCGGGAGCAGTACTTC | TRBJ2-7 | TRBV20-1 | TRBD2 | few
CSARPLTDYEQYF | TGCAGTGCTAGACCCTTGACGGACTACGAGCAGTACTTC | TRBJ2-7 | TRBV20-1 | - | -
CATSRSGSVSYNEQFF | TGTGCCACCAGTCGGAGCGGGAGTGTGTCCTACAATGAGCAGTTCTTC | TRBJ2-1 | TRBV24-1 | TRBD2 | few
CSARAPGNSYEQYF | TGCAGTGCTAGAGCCCCCGGGAACTCCTACGAGCAGTACTTC | TRBJ2-7 | TRBV20-1 | - | few
CASSLGDGGYEQYF | TGTGCCAGCAGCTTAGGTGACGGAGGCTACGAGCAGTACTTC | TRBJ2-7 | TRBV11-2 | - | -
CASSRSMNTEAFF | TGTGCCAGCAGTCGATCCATGAACACTGAAGCTTTCTTT | TRBJ1-1 | TRBV6-2/TRBV6-3 | - | many
CASTSIQGPYGYTF | TGTGCCAGCACGTCCATTCAGGGTCCCTACGGCTACACCTTC | TRBJ1-2 | TRBV6-1 | - | many
CSAIQGGGNTIYF | TGCAGCGCGATACAGGGAGGTGGAAACACCATATATTTT | TRBJ1-3 | TRBV29-1 | - | -
CASSYYGGRAYEQYF | TGTGCCAGCAGTTACTACGGGGGGCGCGCCTACGAGCAGTACTTC | TRBJ2-7 | TRBV6-5 | - | few
CASRQGVEAGELFF | TGTGCCAGCAGACAGGGGGTTGAGGCCGGGGAGCTGTTTTTT | TRBJ2-2 | TRBV27 | TRBD1 | few
CSARKGNEKLFF | TGCAGTGCTAGGAAGGGAAATGAAAAACTGTTTTTT | TRBJ1-4 | TRBV20-1 | - | many
CASKPRPGHSYEQYF | TGTGCCAGCAAGCCCCGACCGGGACACTCCTACGAGCAGTACTTC | TRBJ2-7 | TRBV27 | - | few
CASSLGGRGSYEQYF | TGTGCCAGCAGCTTGGGCGGAAGGGGCTCCTACGAGCAGTACTTC | TRBJ2-7 | TRBV5-4 | - | many
CASSLDGGRNSPLHF | TGCGCCAGCAGCTTGGATGGTGGTAGGAATTCACCCCTCCACTTT | TRBJ1-6 | TRBV5-1 | - | -
CASSQDWGQETQYF | TGCGCCAGCAGCCAAGACTGGGGGCAAGAGACCCAGTACTTC | TRBJ2-5 | TRBV4-3 | - | many
CASSDPGSADTQYF | TGTGCCAGCAGTGACCCGGGTAGCGCAGATACGCAGTATTTT | TRBJ2-3 | TRBV2 | - | -
CASSPRVAGNGEQFF | TGTGCCAGCAGCCCCCGGGTAGCGGGAAATGGTGAGCAGTTCTTC | TRBJ2-1 | TRBV7-2 | TRBD2 | few
CASSLGQGNSYNSPLHF | TGCGCCAGCAGCTTGGGACAGGGTAACTCCTATAATTCACCCCTCCACTTT | TRBJ1-6 | TRBV5-1 | TRBD1 | -
CSARQEATNEKLFF | TGCAGTGCTAGGCAGGAGGCAACTAATGAAAAACTGTTTTTT | TRBJ1-4 | TRBV20-1 | - | few
CASSLDRAPGELFF | TGTGCCAGCAGCTTAGACAGGGCGCCTGGGGAGCTGTTTTTT | TRBJ2-2 | TRBV7-9 | - | many
CASSQNRVVDEKLFF | TGCGCCAGCAGCCAAAACAGGGTAGTAGATGAAAAACTGTTTTTT | TRBJ1-4 | TRBV4-3 | - | -
CASSTGTSGRADTQYF | TGTGCCAGTAGTACCGGGACTAGCGGGAGGGCGGATACGCAGTATTTT | TRBJ2-3 | TRBV19 | TRBD2 | -
CASIWREGHEQFF | TGTGCCAGCATATGGCGGGAGGGCCATGAGCAGTTCTTC | TRBJ2-1 | TRBV12-3/TRBV12-4 | TRBD2 | few
CASSFLDRPYGYTF | TGTGCCAGCAGCTTCTTGGACAGACCCTATGGCTACACCTTC | TRBJ1-2 | TRBV7-9 | - | -
CASSPRTETQYF | TGTGCCAGCTCACCAAGGACGGAGACCCAGTACTTC | TRBJ2-5 | TRBV18 | - | -
CSARDPGGAGEKLFF | TGCAGTGCTAGAGATCCCGGGGGCGCGGGAGAAAAACTGTTTTTT | TRBJ1-4 | TRBV20-1 | - | few
CASSFGGYVSEQYF | TGTGCCAGCAGCTTCGGGGGTTACGTAAGCGAGCAGTACTTC | TRBJ2-7 | TRBV7-2 | - | -
CASSSGTSGRTFPTDTQYF | TGTGCCAGCAGTTCAGGGACTAGCGGGAGGACCTTCCCCACAGATACGCAGTATTTT | TRBJ2-3 | TRBV27 | TRBD2 | many
CAISESVSTDTQYF | TGTGCCATCAGTGAGTCGGTCAGCACAGATACGCAGTATTTT | TRBJ2-3 | TRBV10-3 | - | -
CASSQGLAGAYNEQFF | TGCGCCAGCAGCCAGGGACTAGCGGGGGCCTACAATGAGCAGTTCTTC | TRBJ2-1 | TRBV4-3 | TRBD2 | many
CSASRLAGADTQYF | TGCAGTGCTTCGAGACTAGCGGGAGCAGATACGCAGTATTTT | TRBJ2-3 | TRBV20-1 | TRBD2 | -
CAIRQGSEQYF | TGCGCCATCCGACAGGGGAGCGAGCAGTACTTC | TRBJ2-7 | TRBV10-2 | TRBD1 | few
CASSQALMAGGYNEQFF | TGCGCCAGCAGCCAAGCCCTAATGGCGGGAGGGTACAATGAGCAGTTCTTC | TRBJ2-1 | TRBV4-3 | TRBD2 | few
CASSQVEGGPGSPLHF | TGTGCCAGCAGCCAAGTGGAGGGGGGCCCGGGTTCACCCCTCCACTTT | TRBJ1-6 | TRBV4-2 | - | few
CAISDRRGEGNIQYF | TGTGCCATCAGTGACCGCCGGGGGGAGGGAAACATTCAGTACTTC | TRBJ2-4 | TRBV10-3 | TRBD2 | few
CASSLAQGTSYNEQFF | TGTGCCAGCAGCTTAGCGCAAGGGACCTCCTACAATGAGCAGTTCTTC | TRBJ2-1 | TRBV7-8 | - | -
CASTRGGQTNTEAFF | TGCGCCAGCACCCGCGGCGGACAGACGAACACTGAAGCTTTCTTT | TRBJ1-1 | TRBV5-1 | - | few
CASSLGQGNRELFF | TGTGCCAGCAGTTTAGGCCAGGGGAACCGGGAGCTGTTTTTT | TRBJ2-2 | TRBV28 | - | -
CASSSWGQNTDTQYF | TGTGCCAGCTCCTCATGGGGACAGAACACAGATACGCAGTATTTT | TRBJ2-3 | TRBV7-8 | TRBD1 | -
CASSETGTGNTGELFF | TGCGCCAGCAGCGAAACCGGGACAGGGAACACCGGGGAGCTGTTTTTT | TRBJ2-2 | TRBV5-1 | TRBD1 | few
CASSYSGSRYSNQPQHF | TGTGCCAGCAGTTACTCTGGCAGCCGATATAGCAATCAGCCCCAGCATTTT | TRBJ1-5 | TRBV6-5 | - | few
CASSLGLVSETQYF | TGTGCCAGCAGTTTGGGGCTAGTAAGTGAGACCCAGTACTTC | TRBJ2-5 | TRBV12-3/TRBV12-4 | - | few
CAISESWGNTIYF | TGTGCCATCAGTGAGTCTTGGGGAAACACCATATATTTT | TRBJ1-3 | TRBV10-3 | - | -
CASSLAQDAYEQYF | TGCGCCAGCAGCTTGGCACAGGACGCCTACGAGCAGTACTTC | TRBJ2-7 | TRBV5-1 | - | few
CSARGFRDASLIEQYF | TGCAGTGCTAGAGGATTCCGGGACGCCTCATTAATTGAGCAGTACTTC | TRBJ2-7 | TRBV20-1 | - | many
CASSLSLLNEQFF | TGTGCCAGCAGCTTAAGCCTTCTTAATGAGCAGTTCTTC | TRBJ2-1 | TRBV7-3 | - | few
CSVATGYGGYTF | TGCAGCGTCGCGACAGGGTACGGTGGCTACACCTTC | TRBJ1-2 | TRBV29-1 | TRBD1 | many
CASSFGGPPRETQYF | TGTGCCAGCAGTTTCGGAGGTCCCCCTAGGGAGACCCAGTACTTC | TRBJ2-5 | TRBV28 | - | -
CSARTSGGFYQQYF | TGCAGTGCTCGCACTAGCGGGGGTTTCTACCAGCAGTACTTC | TRBJ2-7 | TRBV20-1 | TRBD2 | -
CSARLGGILGEQYF | TGCAGTGCTAGACTCGGGGGAATTCTAGGAGAGCAGTACTTC | TRBJ2-7 | TRBV20-1 | - | -
CSAGRGTYEQYF | TGCAGTGCGGGTCGGGGAACCTACGAGCAGTACTTC | TRBJ2-7 | TRBV20-1 | - | many
CASSSWQQNEKLFF | TGTGCCAGCAGCAGTTGGCAGCAGAATGAAAAACTGTTTTTT | TRBJ1-4 | TRBV6-1 | - | few
CASSLSVSGTVAVYEQYF | TGTGCCAGCAGTCTCTCCGTTTCCGGGACAGTGGCGGTGTACGAGCAGTACTTC | TRBJ2-7 | TRBV28 | TRBD1 | -
CASSLRQEITDTQYF | TGTGCCAGCAGTTTGAGACAGGAGATCACAGATACGCAGTATTTT | TRBJ2-3 | TRBV12-3/TRBV12-4 | - | medium-sized
CASSPPPGLAGNEQFF | TGTGCCAGCAGCCCACCCCCGGGACTAGCGGGCAATGAGCAGTTCTTC | TRBJ2-1 | TRBV9 | TRBD2 | few
CASSEGGGPTDTQYF | TGTGCCAGCAGCGAGGGGGGGGGCCCCACAGATACGCAGTATTTT | TRBJ2-3 | TRBV9 | - | few
CASSLDLAANNEQFF | TGTGCCAGCAGCTTAGATCTAGCGGCCAACAATGAGCAGTTCTTC | TRBJ2-1 | TRBV7-8 | TRBD2 | -
CSAFNTGGRGEQYF | TGCAGTGCTTTTAATACAGGGGGCAGGGGCGAGCAGTACTTC | TRBJ2-7 | TRBV20-1 | TRBD1 | few
CASSEKGPNTGELFF | TGCGCCAGCAGTGAAAAGGGACCTAACACCGGGGAGCTGTTTTTT | TRBJ2-2 | TRBV10-1 | - | -